These 25 T cell receptor beta chains came from one sample sequenced in a study of blood T cell repertoires in COVID-19. Libraries were prepared by immunoSEQ multiplex PCR; TCRdb keeps only in-frame clonotypes and omits some of them. Here the sample spans around 340,000 clones, about 86% being singletons. Sequencing used PBMCs or T cells enriched from blood (not recorded which). Receptors were obtained from a woman between 35 and 50 years old with acute COVID-19.

V and J are TRBV7-9 and TRBJ1-2; 7 bases line up with TRBD1. Trimming took 5 bases from V and 4 from J; bases not matched to a gene: 4. CDR3 size: 13 residues. Germline CDR1 SEHNR, CDR2 FQNEAQ (reference sequence). The CDR3 sequence is CASSPTGTYGYTF. The CDR3 DNA follows: TGTGCCAGCAGCCCGACAGGGACCTATGGCTACACCTTC.

The chain couples TRBV28 to TRBJ1-1; 7 bases fit TRBD1. The V gene's germline CDR1 is MDHEN and CDR2 SYDVKM. V gave up 2 bases and J gave up 5 bases; unmatched junction bases: 11. The CDR3 length is 16 residues. The CDR3 DNA is TGTGCCAGCAGTTTAATAAATAGACAGGGTGATACTGAAGCTTTCTTT. It translates to CASSLINRQGDTEAFF.

The chain combines TRBV5-1 with TRBJ1-1, with TRBD1 matching over 8 bases. The V and J ends lost 3 bases and 5 bases, in that order; junction bases with no gene match: 6. The germline CDR1 and CDR2 sequences are SGHRS and YFSETQ. The CDR3 is made up of 14 amino acids. In DNA form, the CDR3 reads TGCGCCAGCAGCTCAGGGGGCCTGAGGACTGAAGCTTTCTTT. The encoded protein is CASSSGGLRTEAFF. Combining the CDR3 with reference TRBV5-1 and TRBJ1-1 gives the whole variable domain KAGVTQTPRYLIKTRGQQVTLSCSPISGHRSVSWYQQTPGQGLQFLFEYFSETQRNKGNFPGRFSGRQFSNSRSEMNVSTLELGDSALYLCASSSGGLRTEAFFGQGTRLTVV.

The chain joins TRBV25-1 to TRBJ1-4; 7 bases map to TRBD1. The V segment lost 4 bases and the J segment 6 bases; nucleotides outside the gene matches: 5. The CDR3 covers 14 residues. The germline V gene has CDR1 MGHDK and CDR2 SYGVNS. The CDR3 protein is CASSAPGQYEKLFF. The CDR3 region has the DNA TGTGCCAGCAGTGCCCCGGGACAGTATGAAAAACTGTTTTTT.

The chain recombines TRBV29-1 with TRBJ2-7, with no clear D. V was cut by 6 bases and J by 0 bases, with 6 bases left in between. Per the germline V gene, CDR1 is SQVTM and CDR2 is ANQGSEA. This CDR3 region has 11 residues. CDR3 in DNA: TGCAGCGTCCAGTTCTCCTACGAGCAGTACTTC. Protein sequence: CSVQFSYEQYF.

The V and J genes are TRBV4-3 and TRBJ2-1; 8 bases map to TRBD2. The junction had 8 bases not matched to a gene; V was cut back by 1 base and J by 3 bases. Germline values: CDR1 LGHNA, CDR2 YSLEER. The CDR3 extends over 17 amino acids. CDR3 amino acids: CASSQAVAGLGYNEQFF. CDR3 nucleotides: TGCGCCAGCAGCCAAGCTGTAGCGGGGCTTGGCTACAATGAGCAGTTCTTC.

The chain is built from TRBV12-3 or TRBV12-4 and TRBJ2-7; TRBD1 might be the D (5 bases). The CDR3 runs to 12 residues. The V gene lost 4 bases and the J gene lost 6 bases, with 10 bases spanning the gap. CDR3: CASSSQGREQYF. The CDR3 coding sequence is TGTGCCAGCAGTTCCCAGGGTCGCGAGCAGTACTTC.

The chain uses TRBV28 and TRBJ1-5; TRBD1 matches 12 bases. Trimming took 6 bases from V and 6 from J; bases not matched to a gene: 6. The CDR3 contains 15 residues. Germline values: CDR1 MDHEN, CDR2 SYDVKM. The CDR3 sequence: CASSWGQGAVQPQHF. The CDR3, as DNA: TGTGCCAGCAGCTGGGGACAGGGGGCTGTTCAGCCCCAGCATTTT.

This chain links TRBV2 with TRBJ1-5; 7 bases line up with TRBD1. CDR3 length: 16 amino acids. From germline, CDR1 is SNHLY and CDR2 FYNNEI. The trim removed 4 bases at V and 5 bases at J, leaving 11 bases unmatched. The CDR3 DNA is TGTGCCAGCAGTGGGGCGACAGGGTTTCTCGATCAGCCCCAGCATTTT. Amino acid sequence: CASSGATGFLDQPQHF.

This rearrangement joins TRBV7-2 to TRBJ1-5; possible D gene TRBD1, 5 bases. V lost 1 base and J lost 14, with 18 bases in between. The CDR3 is 14 residues long. Germline-derived CDR1 and CDR2 are SGHTA and FQGNSA. The CDR3 DNA follows: TGTGCCAGCAGCTTAGGGACGGCCAGCCGGGGGGAGCATTTT. Translated: CASSLGTASRGEHF.

The gene calls are TRBV5-6 and TRBJ2-5; 8 bases match TRBD1. After removal of 3 bases from V and 2 bases from J, the junction contained 9 bases not matched to a gene. CDR1 and CDR2 from the germline V gene are SGHDT and YYEEEE. The CDR3 runs to 16 residues. CDR3 in amino acids: CASSSGTGLLQETQYF. In DNA, the CDR3 is TGTGCCAGCAGCTCGGGGACAGGACTCCTACAAGAGACCCAGTACTTC.

Note on this clone: Other nucleotide sequences from this sample produce the same CDR3. CDR3 region: CASSLGGSSNQPQHF. CDR3 coding DNA: TGTGCCAGCAGCTTAGGAGGCAGTTCCAATCAGCCCCAGCATTTT. The chain employs TRBV7-2 and TRBJ1-5; no firm D call. There are 15 residues in the CDR3. The germline V gene has CDR1 SGHTA and CDR2 FQGNSA. V gave up 1 base and J gave up 3 bases, with 10 bases separating them.

This clone was seen a single time. This chain uses TRBV5-5 with TRBJ2-7; 7 bases are a match to TRBD2. The CDR3 extends over 14 amino acids. CDR1 is SGHKS and CDR2 is YYEKEE in the germline V gene (reference sequence). The J segment lost 4 bases and the V segment lost 5 bases, leaving 9 bases of the junction unmatched. Here the CDR3 reads CASRTGTMRYEQYF. Here the CDR3 DNA reads TGTGCCAGCAGAACCGGGACTATGAGGTACGAGCAGTACTTC.

The rearrangement uses TRBV2 and TRBJ2-3, with D perhaps matching TRBD2 (5 bases). This CDR3 has 12 amino acids. From germline, CDR1 is SNHLY and CDR2 FYNNEI. The CDR3 nucleotides read TGTGCAGTGCGGGCAGACACAGATACGCAGTATTTT. Protein: CAVRADTDTQYF. Full variable domain (remainder filled in from reference TRBV2 and TRBJ2-3): EPEVTQTPSHQVTQMGQEVILRCVPISNHLYFYWYRQILGQKVEFLVSFYNNEISEKSEIFDDQFSVERPDGSNFTLKIRSTKLEDSAMYFCAVRADTDTQYFGPGTRLTVL.

The chain is built from TRBV19 and TRBJ2-1, with 12 bases aligning to TRBD2. Per the germline V gene, CDR1 is LNHDA and CDR2 is SQIVND (reference sequence). This CDR3 is 17 amino acids long. Trimming at V came to 3 bases and at J to 4 bases, leaving 7 bases not matched to a gene. CDR3 region: CASSIAITSGRYNEQFF. CDR3 coding DNA: TGTGCCAGTAGTATTGCGATTACTAGCGGGAGGTACAATGAGCAGTTCTTC.

This clone has a single count. The rearrangement uses TRBV13 and TRBJ2-3; TRBD1 might be the D (7 bases). Trimming took off 0 bases at V and 4 bases at J, with 17 bases between the two ends. This CDR3 is built from 17 residues. CDR1 and CDR2 (germline): PRHDT, FYEKMQ (reference sequence). The chain's CDR3 is CASSLGPTGEVADTQYF. CDR3 coding DNA: TGTGCCAGCAGCTTAGGTCCCACAGGGGAGGTGGCAGATACGCAGTATTTT.

The genes are TRBV29-1 and TRBJ2-3; no firm D call. The CDR3 runs to 17 residues. Germline CDR1 reads SQVTM; CDR2 reads ANQGSEA. The V end was cut by 4 bases, the J end by 0 bases, with 20 bases between. The CDR3 DNA reads as TGCAGCGTTGGTGTCTCCAGGAATTGGGCCAGCACAGATACGCAGTATTTT. Residues: CSVGVSRNWASTDTQYF.

The rearrangement uses TRBV5-4 and TRBJ1-3; weak D call: TRBD1 (6 bases). The V gene's germline CDR1 is SGHNT and CDR2 YYREEE (reference sequence). V lost 4 bases to trimming and J lost 2 bases, with 10 bases between them. The CDR3 sequence is 14 residues long. CDR3 sequence reads: CASSPQGTGNTIYF. The DNA for the CDR3 is TGTGCCAGCAGCCCCCAGGGGACTGGAAACACCATATATTTT.

J is TRBJ1-5 and V is TRBV7-2; TRBD1 aligns across 9 bases. The CDR3 is 15 amino acids. Looked up from germline, CDR1 is SGHTA and CDR2 is FQGNSA. Trimming cost V 6 bases and J 4 bases; bases outside gene matches: 7. The CDR3: CASRRGQGLNQPQHF. DNA of the CDR3: TGTGCCAGCAGGAGGGGACAGGGATTAAATCAGCCCCAGCATTTT.

The V gene is TRBV10-1, the J gene TRBJ2-3; D perhaps matches TRBD1 (6 bases). The CDR3 totals 20 residues. Trimming removed 0 bases from V and 4 bases from J, with 26 bases in between. CDR1 is WNHNN, CDR2 SYGVQD, per germline (reference sequence). This CDR3 is CASSESFRQGCNYRADTQYF. The DNA for the CDR3 is TGCGCCAGCAGTGAGTCATTTCGGCAGGGGTGCAATTACCGGGCAGATACGCAGTATTTT.

The CDR3 nucleotides are TGTGCCAGCAGTGAAATGTCAGGGGCTTCACCCCTCCACTTT. As protein: CASSEMSGASPLHF. The rearrangement links TRBV6-1 to TRBJ1-6, with TRBD1 as a possible D gene (6 bases). This CDR3 has 14 amino acids. Germline-derived CDR1 and CDR2 are MNHNS and SASEGT. With 2 bases removed from V and 9 bases from J, the gap between germline ends came to 11 bases.

V is TRBV4-1 and J is TRBJ2-1; 11 bases fit TRBD2. The CDR3 extends over 18 amino acids. CDR1 and CDR2 (germline): MGHRA, YSYEKL. Trimming removed 1 base from V and 5 bases from J; junction bases left unmatched: 10. The CDR3 sequence is CASSQVWSSGGLDNEQFF. The CDR3 DNA sequence: TGCGCCAGCAGCCAAGTCTGGTCTAGCGGGGGGTTAGACAATGAGCAGTTCTTC.

This clone was recorded at least ten times. The chain employs TRBV28 and TRBJ1-2, with D perhaps matching TRBD1 (5 bases). Trimming took off 3 bases at V and 7 bases at J, with 15 bases between the two ends. This CDR3 has 14 amino acids. Germline assignment: CDR1 MDHEN and CDR2 SYDVKM. The DNA of the CDR3 is TGTGCCAGCAGTTTTGGGGGGTCGAGGGCTGGCTACACCTTC. Protein: CASSFGGSRAGYTF.

V and J are TRBV7-6 and TRBJ2-1; perhaps TRBD1 as D (6 bases). V gave up 2 bases and J gave up 10 bases, with 9 bases separating them. CDR1 is SGHVS, CDR2 FNYEAQ, per germline. The CDR3 covers 12 residues. Written as DNA, the CDR3 is TGTGCCAGCAGCTTAAGGGACACAGAGCAGTTCTTC. Encoded protein: CASSLRDTEQFF.

This rearrangement joins TRBV4-2 to TRBJ1-1; weak D call: TRBD1 (5 bases). The V and J ends lost 0 bases and 4 bases respectively, with 24 bases between them. CDR1 is LGHNA, CDR2 YNFKEQ, per germline. The CDR3 consists of 19 residues. The CDR3, as DNA: TGTGCCAGCAGCCAAGAAGCTCCTTTTGGGCGGGGGACGGGCACTGAAGCTTTCTTT. This sequence encodes CASSQEAPFGRGTGTEAFF.